The 15 T cell receptor beta chains reported below all come from one sample, sequenced in a study of blood T cell repertoires in COVID-19. Sequencing used immunoSEQ multiplex PCR; TCRdb keeps in-frame clones, though not all of them. The repertoire includes around 300,000 clones, 88% of them detected once, and about 3% sits in the top ten. Sequenced: PBMCs or T cells enriched from blood (not recorded which). These receptors all come from a woman between 45 and 65 years old who had recovered from COVID-19.

This clone occurred once. The rearrangement uses TRBV2 and TRBJ1-2; 7 bases match TRBD1. Germline-derived CDR1 and CDR2 are SNHLY and FYNNEI. Unmatched junction bases numbered 3, after V lost 4 bases and J lost 4 bases. This CDR3 is 13 amino acids long. The CDR3: CASSVRGVYGYTF. CDR3 nucleotides: TGTGCCAGCAGTGTCAGGGGGGTCTATGGCTACACCTTC.

V is TRBV28 and J is TRBJ1-2; no clear D. With 5 bases removed from V and 3 bases from J, the gap between germline ends came to 10 bases. The CDR3 extends over 13 amino acids. CDR1 MDHEN and CDR2 SYDVKM come from the germline V gene. The CDR3 DNA sequence: TGTGCCAGCAGTCCTGTCGTTTACTATGGCTACACCTTC. This translates into CASSPVVYYGYTF.

This chain connects TRBV4-2 to TRBJ1-3, with 10 bases aligning to TRBD1. This CDR3 comprises 17 residues. The V and J ends lost 3 bases and 4 bases, in that order; junction bases with no gene match: 9. Looked up from germline, CDR1 is LGHNA and CDR2 is YNFKEQ. The CDR3, as DNA: TGTGCCAGCAGCCATGTTTTCCCGGGACAGGGGGGAAACACCATATATTTT. It is translated as CASSHVFPGQGGNTIYF.

The chain links TRBV7-2 to TRBJ1-2; D ambiguous. The CDR3 loop spans 13 amino acids. The germline gives CDR1 SGHTA, CDR2 FQGNSA. V shed 6 bases and J shed 2 bases, with 10 bases lying between them. The CDR3: CASRSDMNYGYTF. CDR3 nucleotide sequence: TGTGCCAGCAGATCTGACATGAACTATGGCTACACCTTC.

The chain uses TRBV28 and TRBJ2-7, with D uncertain. Trimming took off 2 bases at V and 3 bases at J, with 11 bases between the two ends. Germline V lookup: CDR1 MDHEN, CDR2 SYDVKM. The CDR3 runs to 14 residues. The CDR3 is CASSLEATNYEQYF. CDR3 DNA: TGTGCCAGCAGTTTAGAGGCTACCAACTACGAGCAGTACTTC.

DNA for the CDR3: TGCGCCAGCAGCTCGACCCCCGGGACTAGTGCCCGAGGTGAGCAGTTCTTC. It specifies CASSSTPGTSARGEQFF. The chain joins TRBV5-1 to TRBJ2-1, with 8 bases fitting TRBD2. The CDR3 loop spans 17 amino acids. V shed 3 bases, J shed 9 bases, and the junction held 17 bases outside the gene matches. CDR1 and CDR2 (germline): SGHRS, YFSETQ. The full variable domain, rest sourced from reference TRBV5-1 and TRBJ2-1, is KAGVTQTPRYLIKTRGQQVTLSCSPISGHRSVSWYQQTPGQGLQFLFEYFSETQRNKGNFPGRFSGRQFSNSRSEMNVSTLELGDSALYLCASSSTPGTSARGEQFFGPGTRLTVL.

This clone was counted only a few times. The chain uses TRBV6-5 and TRBJ1-5; D uncertain. The CDR3 is made up of 14 amino acids. V dropped 6 bases and J dropped 6 bases, with 15 bases sitting between them. Germline V gene sequence: CDR1 MNHEY, CDR2 SVGAGI. Written as DNA, the CDR3 is TGTGCCAGCAGGGGTTCAGGCTCAGGTCAGCCCCAGCATTTT. Residues: CASRGSGSGQPQHF.

The chain has TRBV6-5 and TRBJ2-2; TRBD1 is a possible D gene (6 bases). There are 15 residues in the CDR3. Germline V CDR1 and CDR2: MNHEY, SVGAGI. V lost 7 bases and J 2 bases, leaving 14 bases between the germline ends. The CDR3 sequence: CASTDRSANTGELFF. For the CDR3, the DNA is TGTGCCAGCACGGACAGAAGTGCTAACACCGGGGAGCTGTTTTTT.

This clone was recorded once. V and J are TRBV7-2 and TRBJ2-5; 9 bases are shared with TRBD2. V was clipped by 1 base and J by 9 bases; unmatched bases: 9. CDR3 length: 15 residues. The germline V gene encodes CDR1 SGHTA and CDR2 FQGNSA. DNA of the CDR3: TGTGCCAGCAGCTTAGATGGTAGCGGGGGCGCGGCCCAGTACTTC. Translating it yields CASSLDGSGGAAQYF.

This sequence joins TRBV4-3 and TRBJ2-1; TRBD2 is a possible D gene (6 bases). CDR3 size: 16 residues. Trimming pared 1 base from V and 7 bases from J, leaving 17 bases between. The germline V gene encodes CDR1 LGHNA and CDR2 YSLEER. The CDR3 DNA follows: TGCGCCAGCAGCCAAGTACCCAGCGGGTATCGAAATGAGCAGTTCTTC. It translates to CASSQVPSGYRNEQFF.

This chain uses TRBV28 with TRBJ2-5, with 7 bases aligning to TRBD1. CDR3 length: 17 amino acids. Looked up from germline, CDR1 is MDHEN and CDR2 is SYDVKM. Trimming cost V 5 bases and J 0 bases; bases outside gene matches: 12. CDR3 sequence reads: CASSAPETGAYQETQYF. The DNA of the CDR3 is TGTGCCAGCAGTGCCCCTGAAACAGGGGCCTACCAAGAGACCCAGTACTTC.

The chain is built from TRBV28 and TRBJ1-2; TRBD1 matches at 9 bases. CDR1 and CDR2 (germline): MDHEN, SYDVKM. V lost 8 bases and J lost 6; bases outside the gene matches: 13. The CDR3 runs 15 residues. The CDR3 bases are TGTGCCAGCGGGGGACAGGGAGAGTATCTGAATGGCTACACCTTC. Residues: CASGGQGEYLNGYTF.

The rearrangement links TRBV28 to TRBJ1-1, with TRBD1 identical over 7 bases. CDR1 and CDR2 from the germline V gene are MDHEN and SYDVKM. V dropped 5 bases and J dropped 8; count of bases not matched to a gene: 5. This CDR3 is 12 amino acids long. CDR3 in amino acids: CASSLPGQEAFF. CDR3 nucleotide sequence: TGTGCCAGCAGTCTTCCGGGACAGGAAGCTTTCTTT.

The rearrangement links TRBV4-2 to TRBJ2-7; maybe TRBD1 (6 bases). Per the germline V gene, CDR1 is LGHNA and CDR2 is YNFKEQ. This CDR3 is built from 18 residues. Trimming took off 0 bases at V and 2 bases at J, with 20 bases between the two ends. The DNA for the CDR3 is TGTGCCAGCAGCCAAGATCCCCCTAGTGACAGGACCACCTACGAGCAGTACTTC. Its protein is CASSQDPPSDRTTYEQYF.

The sample holds a few counts of this clone. The chain combines TRBV5-1 with TRBJ2-2; D is possibly TRBD2 (6 bases). The CDR3 totals 16 residues. The germline CDR1 and CDR2 sequences are SGHRS and YFSETQ. Trimming took 4 bases from V and 7 from J, leaving 20 bases between them. The CDR3 DNA sequence: TGCGCCAGCAGCCCTTTGGCTTTCGGGGGTGGCGGGGAGCTGTTTTTT. This gives the protein CASSPLAFGGGGELFF.